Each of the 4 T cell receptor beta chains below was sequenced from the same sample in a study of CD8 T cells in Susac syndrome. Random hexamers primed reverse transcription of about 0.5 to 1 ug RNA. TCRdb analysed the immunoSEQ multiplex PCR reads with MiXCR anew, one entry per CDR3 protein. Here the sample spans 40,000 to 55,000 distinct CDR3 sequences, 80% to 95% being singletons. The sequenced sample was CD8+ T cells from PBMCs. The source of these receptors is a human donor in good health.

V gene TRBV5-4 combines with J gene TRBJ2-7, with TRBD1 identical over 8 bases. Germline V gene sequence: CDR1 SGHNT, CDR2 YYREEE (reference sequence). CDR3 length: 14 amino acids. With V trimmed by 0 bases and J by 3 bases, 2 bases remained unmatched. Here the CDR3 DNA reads TGTGCCAGCAGCTTGGCGACAGGGGTCTACGAGCAGTACTTC. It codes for CASSLATGVYEQYF. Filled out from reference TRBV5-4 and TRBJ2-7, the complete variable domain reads ETGVTQSPTHLIKTRGQQVTLRCSSQSGHNTVSWYQQALGQGPQFIFQYYREEENGRGNFPPRFSGLQFPNYSSELNVNALELDDSALYLCASSLATGVYEQYFGPGTRLTVT.

CDR3 nucleotide sequence: TGTGCCAGCAGTTACCCCCCGAGAAACATGGGCGAGCAGTACTTC. The encoded protein is CASSYPPRNMGEQYF. The rearrangement links TRBV6-2 or TRBV6-3 to TRBJ2-7; no definite D call. The CDR3 length is 15 residues. Germline V CDR1 and CDR2: MNHEY, SVGEGT. The V end lost 2 bases, the J end lost 6 bases, and 17 bases lay between the germline ends.

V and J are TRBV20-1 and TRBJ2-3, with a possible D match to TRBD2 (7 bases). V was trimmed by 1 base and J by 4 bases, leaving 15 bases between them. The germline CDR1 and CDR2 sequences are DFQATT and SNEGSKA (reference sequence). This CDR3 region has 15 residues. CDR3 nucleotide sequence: TGCAGTGCTAGAGGGGAGCGGGACAAGGCAGATACGCAGTATTTT. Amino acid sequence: CSARGERDKADTQYF.

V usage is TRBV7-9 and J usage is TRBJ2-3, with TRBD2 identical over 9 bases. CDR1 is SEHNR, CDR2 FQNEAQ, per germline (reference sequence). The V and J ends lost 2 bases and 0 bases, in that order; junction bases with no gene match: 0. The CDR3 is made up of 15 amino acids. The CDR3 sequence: CASSLTSGSTDTQYF. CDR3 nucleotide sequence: TGTGCCAGCAGCTTAACTAGCGGGAGCACAGATACGCAGTATTTT. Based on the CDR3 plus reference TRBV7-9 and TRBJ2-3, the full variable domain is DTGVSQNPRHKITKRGQNVTFRCDPISEHNRLYWYRQTLGQGPEFLTYFQNEAQLEKSRLLSDRFSAERPKGSFSTLEIQRTEQGDSAMYLCASSLTSGSTDTQYFGPGTRLTVL.